The next 4 T cell receptor beta chains were all read from a single sample in a study of T-cell reconstitution after alpha-beta-depleted transplantation in children. This sample's TCRbeta library carried unique molecular identifier barcodes. TCRdb recomputed calls from the PCR reads with MiXCR, one row per CDR3 protein. This sample carries 400,000 to 500,000 distinct CDR3 sequences, about 11% of them seen once, and the ten largest clones take nearly 5.5%. The sequencing used PBMCs from the stem cell graft donor, collected from the stem cell graft. The receptor source for this set is a human donor who donated a stem cell graft to a child with acute myeloid leukemia.

This clonotype was seen more than once but under ten times. The rearrangement uses TRBV10-3 and TRBJ2-2; D gene uncertain. The CDR3 has 16 amino acids. Trimming removed 0 bases from V and 1 base from J, with 9 bases in between. The V gene's germline CDR1 is ENHRY and CDR2 SYGVKD. The chain's CDR3 is CAISESPGQNTGELFF. In DNA, the CDR3 is TGTGCCATCAGTGAGTCCCCGGGTCAGAACACCGGGGAGCTGTTTTTT.

Many counts were recorded for this clonotype. This sequence joins TRBV4-2 and TRBJ1-4; 8 bases match TRBD1. V was clipped by 3 bases and J by 3 bases; unmatched bases: 0. The CDR3 runs 14 residues. The germline CDR1 and CDR2 sequences are LGHNA and YNFKEQ. The CDR3 DNA sequence: TGTGCCAGCAGCCAGGACAGGGCTAATGAAAAACTGTTTTTT. Residues: CASSQDRANEKLFF.

This clonotype was found many times. V and J are TRBV7-9 and TRBJ2-7; D may be TRBD1 (6 bases). Germline V lookup: CDR1 SEHNR, CDR2 FQNEAQ (reference sequence). V lost 3 bases, J lost 4 bases, and 13 bases lay in between. The CDR3 length is 14 residues. CDR3 nucleotides: TGTGCCAGCAGCTTCACTAGGACAGTATACGAGCAGTACGTC. Residues: CASSFTRTVYEQYV.

In this sample, this clonotype turned up a few times. This chain connects TRBV7-2 to TRBJ2-7; 8 nucleotides align to TRBD2. Trimming took 5 bases from V and 2 from J; bases not matched to a gene: 2. The CDR3 runs to 13 residues. CDR1 is SGHTA and CDR2 is FQGNSA in the germline V gene. As DNA, the CDR3 is TGTGCCAGCAGCCTGACTAGCGCCTACGAGCAGTACTTC. Translation gives CASSLTSAYEQYF.